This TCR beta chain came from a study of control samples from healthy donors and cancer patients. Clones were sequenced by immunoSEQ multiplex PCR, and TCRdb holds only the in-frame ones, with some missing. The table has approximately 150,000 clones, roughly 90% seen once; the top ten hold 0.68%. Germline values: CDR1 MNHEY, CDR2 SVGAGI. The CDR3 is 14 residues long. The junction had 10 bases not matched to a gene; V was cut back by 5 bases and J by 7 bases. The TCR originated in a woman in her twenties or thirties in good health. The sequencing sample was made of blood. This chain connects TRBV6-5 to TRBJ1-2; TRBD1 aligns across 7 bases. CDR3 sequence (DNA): TGTGCCAGCAGTCCCACGGACAGGAGACCTGGCTACACCTTC. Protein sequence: CASSPTDRRPGYTF.